This T cell receptor (beta chain) was profiled in a study of T cell responses to AZD1222 COVID-19 vaccine. Broader study findings: Within unmutated variant regions lay the reported targets of nearly half of spike-specific TCRs. The sample set comprised mostly white British donors with more females, and clonal diversity was possibly underestimated.

Using immunoSEQ multiplex PCR, the repertoire was profiled, and TCRdb retains in-frame clones only, with some absent. The sample shows tens of thousands of clones, about 89% of them seen only once. Comments on this clone: Its antigen is unidentified.

The sequence was collected from an adult who received the AZD1222 COVID-19 vaccine. Sequencing used peripheral blood, obtained 28 days after the second AZD1222 dose.

The CDR3 spells CASTRDPTNEKLFF. CDR3 DNA sequence: TGTGCCAGCACCCGGGACCCCACAAATGAAAAACTGTTTTTT. The chain carries TRBV6-5 and TRBJ1-4; perhaps TRBD1 as D (5 bases). Trimming removed 7 bases at V and 5 bases at J, with 14 bases between. This CDR3 is built from 14 residues. Germline V lookup: CDR1 MNHEY, CDR2 SVGAGI.